The rows below give T cell receptor beta chains drawn from one sample of a study of regulatory and conventional T cells in RAG deficiency. Sequencing was performed with immunoSEQ multiplex PCR; in TCRdb, only in-frame clones are kept and a portion is missing. This table holds tens of thousands of clones, about 89% found once. This same sample was also taken into another study, of regulatory T cells.

The sample consisted of CD8+ T cells sorted from blood. The receptors come from a human donor in good health. Each CDR3 is given with its conserved first and last residue. The D gene is left open where the match is weak. Some rows mark clone size as missing; the rest say once, few, many or name a class of expanded clone.

>TRBV27|NA|TRBJ1-5|NA
TGTGCCAGCAGTTTAGTCGGTTATAGCAATCAGCCCCAGCATTTT
CASSLVGYSNQPQHF
>TRBV7-7|NA|TRBJ2-5|NA
TGTGCTAGCAGCCCAACGCGAGGGGAGACCCAGTACTTC
CASSPTRGETQYF
>TRBV20-1|NA|TRBJ1-1|NA
TGCAGTGCTAGAATGAACACTGAAGCTTTCTTT
CSARMNTEAFF
>TRBV28|TRBD2|TRBJ2-1|NA
TGTGCCAGCAGTTTAAGCCCCCTGACTAGCGGATCTTACAATGAGCAGTTCTTC
CASSLSPLTSGSYNEQFF
>TRBV10-3|NA|TRBJ2-7|NA
TGTGCCACCGCAGGTGTCAAAACCTACGAGCAGTACTTC
CATAGVKTYEQYF
>TRBV4-1|TRBD1|TRBJ1-4|NA
TGCGCCTGTTCCGGGACAGATGAAAAACTGTTTTTT
CACSGTDEKLFF
>TRBV2|NA|TRBJ2-4|NA
TGTGCCAGCAGTGAAACCCAGGGTCAGGGAAACATCCAGTACTTC
CASSETQGQGNIQYF
>TRBV6-4|NA|TRBJ2-5|NA
TGTGCCAGCAGTTTAAAACCCGGGACTCAGCAGTACTTC
CASSLKPGTQQYF
>TRBV5-6|TRBD2|TRBJ2-5|NA
TGTGCCAGCAGCACAACTAGCGGGGGGGCGGTCGAGACCCAGTACTTC
CASSTTSGGAVETQYF
>TRBV6-4|TRBD1|TRBJ1-2|NA
TGTGCCAGCAGTGACTCCCGACAGGGGGTCTATGGCTACACCTTC
CASSDSRQGVYGYTF
>TRBV5-4|TRBD1|TRBJ2-5|NA
TGTGCCAGCAGCCAGGACAGGACAACCGTGCAGTACTTC
CASSQDRTTVQYF
>TRBV30|NA|TRBJ2-2|NA
TGTGCCTGGAGTGTGGGGGAATTCGGGGAGCTGTTTTTT
CAWSVGEFGELFF
>TRBV7-8|NA|TRBJ1-5|medium-sized
TGTGCCAGCAGCTTACGGGGGGTGGATCAGCCCCAGCATTTT
CASSLRGVDQPQHF
>TRBV2|TRBD2|TRBJ2-1|NA
TGTGCCAGCAGTGGGGGTCTGGGCGGGAGTTCCTACAATGAGCAGTTCTTC
CASSGGLGGSSYNEQFF
>TRBV5-1|NA|TRBJ2-2|NA
TGCGCCAGCAGCCTGGTATCGGGGAACACCGGGGAGCTGTTTTTT
CASSLVSGNTGELFF
>TRBV6-9|TRBD2|TRBJ2-7|NA
TGTGCCAGCAGAGAGGGACTAGCTTACGAGCAGTACTTC
CASREGLAYEQYF
>TRBV5-4|TRBD2|TRBJ2-3|NA
TGTGCCAGCAGCTTCGGTGGGGGACTAGCGGGGGATAGCACAGATACGCAGTATTTT
CASSFGGGLAGDSTDTQYF
>TRBV6-5|NA|TRBJ1-2|NA
TGTGCCAGCAGTCGTCCGTCGACAGGCTACACCTTC
CASSRPSTGYTF
>TRBV5-6|TRBD2|TRBJ2-7|NA
TGTGCCAGCAGCTTGCGACTAGCGGGCTTACTTTACGAGCAGTACTTC
CASSLRLAGLLYEQYF
>TRBV4-2|NA|TRBJ1-4|NA
TGTGCCAGCAGCCAAGTCCTCGGGGGGGCGGGGGAAAAACTGTTTTTT
CASSQVLGGAGEKLFF
>TRBV11-2|NA|TRBJ2-5|NA
TGTGCCAGCAGCTTATGGGACCCCACAGAGACCCAGTACTTC
CASSLWDPTETQYF
>TRBV18|NA|TRBJ2-1|once
TGTGCCAGCTCACCAGACGGAGGATCATACAATGAGCAGTTCTTC
CASSPDGGSYNEQFF
>TRBV6-6|NA|TRBJ1-1|once
TGTGCCAGCAGTTCATGGGAGGGGACTGAAGCTTTCTTT
CASSSWEGTEAFF
>TRBV19|NA|TRBJ1-5|few
TGTGCCAGTAGGGGGATAGGCCAGGGAAGCGTTCAGCCCCAGCATTTT
CASRGIGQGSVQPQHF
>TRBV30|NA|TRBJ2-7|NA
TGTGCCTGGAGTCGTGAAAGCGCCTCCTCCTACGAGCAGTACTTC
CAWSRESASSYEQYF
>TRBV27|NA|TRBJ2-7|NA
TGTGCCAGCAGTTTATTCCCGAGCTCCTACGAGCAGTACTTC
CASSLFPSSYEQYF
>TRBV7-3|NA|TRBJ2-2|NA
TGTGCCAGCAGTAAATATTCGGGGGGCTGGAGCACCGGGGAGCTGTTTTTT
CASSKYSGGWSTGELFF
>TRBV19|TRBD1|TRBJ2-7|NA
TGTGCCAGTAGTATAGGACAGGGTGTAAAGGACGAGCAGTACTTC
CASSIGQGVKDEQYF
>TRBV5-1|TRBD1|TRBJ1-2|NA
TGCGCCAGCAGCAGACAGGGGGCGGATGGCTACACCTTC
CASSRQGADGYTF
>TRBV7-2|NA|TRBJ1-5|NA
TGTGCCAGCAGCTTAGGCGACGGGATTCAGCCCCAGCATTTT
CASSLGDGIQPQHF